There are many counts of the clone carrying this TCR beta chain. The CDR3 has 14 amino acids. From germline, CDR1 is SNHLY and CDR2 FYNNEI. Between the trimmed V and J ends, which lost 5 bases and 1 base, there was a span of 6 bases. The sample comes from a study of early T cells in non-severe SARS-CoV-2 infection. TCRdb analysed the 5' RACE reads with MiXCR anew, one entry per CDR3 protein. The sample gives around 80,000 distinct CDR3 sequences, about 10% of which show up once; roughly 8% is in the top ten. The specimen comprised whole blood, sampled at baseline. The chain joins TRBV2 to TRBJ2-6; no definite D call. This clonotype was obtained from an adult who was a healthcare worker with PCR-confirmed SARS-CoV-2 infection or an uninfected control (not recorded which). The CDR3 sequence is CASSQVSGANVLTF. For the CDR3, the DNA is TGTGCCAGCAGTCAGGTTTCTGGGGCCAACGTCCTGACTTTC.